The 4 T cell receptor beta chains below all came from one sample that was sequenced in a study of blood T cell repertoires in COVID-19. Sequencing was performed with immunoSEQ multiplex PCR; in TCRdb, only in-frame clones are kept and a portion is missing. There are approximately 120,000 clones in the sample; roughly 86% occur only once, and 9.5% to 15% lies in the top ten. What was sequenced was peripheral blood. These receptor sequences come from a human donor in a cohort sampled during active COVID-19.

The chain combines TRBV5-6 with TRBJ2-3, with TRBD2 identical over 7 bases. J was trimmed by 2 bases and V by 4 bases; bases with no gene match: 4. CDR1 is SGHDT and CDR2 is YYEEEE in the germline V gene. CDR3 length equals 14 residues. As DNA, the CDR3 is TGTGCCAGCAGCACTGGACTAGACACAGATACGCAGTATTTT. This sequence encodes CASSTGLDTDTQYF.

The chain employs TRBV6-6 and TRBJ2-7, with D uncertain. Trimming pared 7 bases from V and 2 bases from J, leaving 12 bases between. The CDR3 loop spans 13 amino acids. Germline loops: CDR1 MNHNY, CDR2 SVGAGI (reference sequence). The chain's CDR3 is CASTRGDTYEQYF. CDR3 sequence (DNA): TGTGCCAGCACCCGCGGTGATACCTACGAGCAGTACTTC.

The V and J genes are TRBV5-1 and TRBJ2-6, with D unclear. Between the trimmed V and J ends, which lost 1 base and 1 base, there was a span of 9 bases. Germline V CDR1 and CDR2: SGHRS, YFSETQ. The CDR3 consists of 16 residues. This CDR3 is CASSLMVGSGANVLTF. CDR3 in DNA: TGCGCCAGCAGCTTGATGGTCGGGTCTGGGGCCAACGTCCTGACTTTC.

The V and J genes are TRBV5-1 and TRBJ1-2; D is ambiguous. Trimming took off 1 base at V and 7 bases at J, with 8 bases between the two ends. The CDR3 loop spans 12 amino acids. The germline CDR1 and CDR2 sequences are SGHRS and YFSETQ. The chain's CDR3 is CASSLTGLGYTF. As DNA, the CDR3 is TGCGCCAGCAGCTTGACCGGACTTGGCTACACCTTC. The full variable domain, with the rest looked up from reference TRBV5-1 and TRBJ1-2, is KAGVTQTPRYLIKTRGQQVTLSCSPISGHRSVSWYQQTPGQGLQFLFEYFSETQRNKGNFPGRFSGRQFSNSRSEMNVSTLELGDSALYLCASSLTGLGYTFGSGTRLTVV.